This is a list of T cell receptor beta chains from one sample in a study of regulatory T cells in long-lasting Graves disease. Each CDR3 protein gets one entry after TCRdb re-called the multiplex PCR reads with MiXCR. The profile covers more than 300,000 distinct CDR3 sequences, with less than 20% appearing a single time and 22% taken by the ten largest. This material consisted of peripheral blood mononuclear cells (PBMCs), taken at new diagnosis, from a patient treated with antithyroid drugs. These receptors were obtained from a female donor with Graves disease. CDR3s include the opening cysteine and the closing phenylalanine or tryptophan. A D gene is named only where the DNA matches it firmly. Clone size appears in some rows only: once, few, many, or a class for an expanded clone.

>TRBV28|many|.|TRBJ1-2
CASSFPRGYTF
TGTGCCAGCAGTTTTCCGAGGGGCTACACCTTC
>TRBV5-1|.|TRBD2|TRBJ2-5
CASSLSLAGGKETQYF
TGCGCCAGCAGCTTGTCGCTGGCGGGGGGGAAAGAGACCCAGTACTTC
>TRBV7-9|many|.|TRBJ2-2
CASRSHQGLSGELFF
TGTGCCAGCAGATCCCACCAGGGGCTATCCGGGGAGCTGTTTTTT
>TRBV12-3/TRBV12-4|few|.|TRBJ2-2
CASSLVRGRGTGELFF
TGTGCCAGCAGTTTAGTACGGGGGCGAGGAACCGGGGAGCTGTTTTTT
>TRBV12-3/TRBV12-4|many|TRBD1|TRBJ1-5
CASSKSGTGGQPQHF
TGTGCCAGCAGTAAATCCGGGACAGGGGGTCAGCCCCAGCATTTT
>TRBV20-1|many|.|TRBJ1-2
CSARVTGSYGYTF
TGCAGTGCTAGAGTCACGGGTTCCTACGGCTACACCTTC
>TRBV15|many|.|TRBJ1-4
CATSRDISGPTSEKLFF
TGTGCCACCAGCAGAGATATTTCGGGACCGACTAGTGAAAAACTGTTTTTT
>TRBV29-1|few|.|TRBJ1-2
CSVEVPWWGYTF
TGCAGCGTTGAGGTCCCCTGGTGGGGCTACACCTTC
>TRBV11-2|many|.|TRBJ1-3
CASRTEGNTIYF
TGTGCCAGCAGGACGGAGGGAAACACCATATATTTT
>TRBV12-3/TRBV12-4|many|.|TRBJ2-5
CASSSIQARTQYF
TGTGCCAGCAGTTCTATCCAGGCCCGGACCCAGTACTTC
>TRBV11-2|many|.|TRBJ2-7
CASSLAGKVYEQYF
TGTGCCAGCAGCTTAGCCGGTAAGGTCTACGAGCAGTACTTC
>TRBV20-1|many|.|TRBJ2-3
CSARDPRDTQYF
TGCAGTGCTAGAGATCCCCGAGATACGCAGTATTTT
>TRBV5-1|many|TRBD1|TRBJ2-7
CASSFVTRTGDYEQYF
TGCGCCAGCAGCTTCGTGACCCGGACAGGGGACTACGAGCAGTACTTC
>TRBV7-2|.|TRBD2|TRBJ2-1
CASSPTSGNYNEQFF
TGTGCCAGCAGCCCAACTAGCGGTAACTACAATGAGCAGTTCTTC
>TRBV4-1|.|.|TRBJ1-1
CASSQDGGHTEAFF
TGCGCCAGCAGCCAAGATGGGGGCCACACTGAAGCTTTCTTT
>TRBV28|many|.|TRBJ2-2
CASSERSSGNTGELFF
TGTGCCAGCAGTGAACGATCTTCGGGAAACACCGGGGAGCTGTTTTTT
>TRBV7-9|many|.|TRBJ2-7
CASSPLSPYEQYF
TGTGCCAGCAGCCCCCTTTCCCCCTACGAGCAGTACTTC
>TRBV20-1|many|TRBD2|TRBJ2-7
CSARPGAGVVSYEQYF
TGCAGTGCTAGACCAGGTGCGGGAGTGGTATCCTACGAGCAGTACTTC
>TRBV24-1|.|TRBD2|TRBJ2-2
CATSDTAGGTGELFF
TGTGCCACCAGTGATACAGCGGGAGGGACCGGGGAGCTGTTTTTT
>TRBV2|many|TRBD1|TRBJ2-5
CASRSWMDRPQETQYF
TGTGCCAGCAGATCCTGGATGGACAGGCCACAAGAGACCCAGTACTTC
>TRBV5-1|.|TRBD2|TRBJ2-1
CASSDASGSREQFF
TGCGCCAGCAGTGATGCTAGCGGGAGCAGGGAGCAGTTCTTC
>TRBV12-3/TRBV12-4|many|.|TRBJ1-1
CASSPTRRSTEAFF
TGTGCCAGCAGCCCTACCCGTAGGAGTACTGAAGCTTTCTTT
>TRBV27|many|.|TRBJ1-2
CASSLRAEQFYGYTF
TGTGCCAGCAGTTTAAGGGCCGAACAGTTCTATGGCTACACCTTC
>TRBV5-5|many|.|TRBJ1-5
CASSFGGYSNQPQHF
TGTGCCAGCAGCTTTGGAGGGTATAGCAATCAGCCCCAGCATTTT
>TRBV6-1|.|.|TRBJ1-2
CASSESRGSGYTF
TGTGCCAGCAGTGAAAGCAGGGGATCGGGCTACACCTTC
>TRBV10-3|many|TRBD2|TRBJ2-1
CATTGLAGGHNEQFF
TGTGCCACCACCGGACTAGCGGGAGGGCACAATGAGCAGTTCTTC
>TRBV5-1|.|TRBD1|TRBJ2-3
CASSLGMTGGALGDTQYF
TGCGCCAGCAGCTTGGGCATGACAGGGGGCGCCTTGGGAGATACGCAGTATTTT
>TRBV29-1|many|TRBD1|TRBJ1-1
CSVGQGGNGAFF
TGCAGCGTTGGACAGGGGGGTAATGGAGCTTTCTTT
>TRBV20-1|many|.|TRBJ2-2
CSAPRGNTGELFF
TGCAGTGCCCCCCGAGGGAACACCGGGGAGCTGTTTTTT
>TRBV29-1|.|.|TRBJ1-2
CSAGTPGGGGYTF
TGCAGCGCTGGGACCCCCGGGGGTGGTGGCTACACCTTC
>TRBV11-2|many|.|TRBJ1-5
CASSLLSRTGNQPQHF
TGTGCCAGCAGCTTACTAAGCAGGACGGGGAATCAGCCCCAGCATTTT
>TRBV20-1|.|TRBD1|TRBJ1-2
CSATSTGDGYTF
TGCAGTGCAACGTCTACAGGGGATGGCTACACCTTC
>TRBV29-1|.|.|TRBJ2-1
CSVEGTPSLSYNEQFF
TGCAGCGTTGAAGGTACTCCCTCTCTTTCCTACAATGAGCAGTTCTTC
>TRBV9|few|TRBD1|TRBJ2-3
CASSVGGQGLDTQYF
TGTGCCAGCAGCGTGGGGGGACAGGGTCTAGATACGCAGTATTTT
>TRBV7-6|many|TRBD2|TRBJ2-1
CASSPLAGGSYNEQFF
TGTGCCAGCAGCCCCCTCGCGGGAGGCTCCTACAATGAGCAGTTCTTC
>TRBV20-1|many|TRBD2|TRBJ2-1
CSAFSLSGGSYNEQFF
TGCAGTGCCTTCTCTCTTAGCGGGGGCTCCTACAATGAGCAGTTCTTC
>TRBV5-1|many|.|TRBJ2-6
CASSLVQDGANVLTF
TGCGCCAGCAGCTTGGTTCAGGATGGGGCCAACGTCCTGACTTTC
>TRBV20-1|many|.|TRBJ1-2
CSARDYPRQATQPNYGYTF
TGCAGTGCTAGAGATTACCCGAGACAGGCTACCCAGCCAAACTATGGCTACACCTTC
>TRBV30|.|TRBD2|TRBJ2-1
CAWSVLAPHRSYNEQFF
TGTGCCTGGAGTGTACTAGCGCCCCACAGGTCCTACAATGAGCAGTTCTTC
>TRBV19|.|TRBD2|TRBJ2-2
CASSSGSFTGELFF
TGTGCCAGTAGTAGCGGGAGCTTCACCGGGGAGCTGTTTTTT
>TRBV2|many|.|TRBJ1-4
CASRGLGGLFF
TGTGCCAGCAGAGGCCTCGGAGGACTGTTTTTT
>TRBV20-1|many|.|TRBJ2-3
CSASAPLSGATDTQYF
TGCAGTGCTAGTGCCCCGCTGTCCGGGGCCACAGATACGCAGTATTTT
>TRBV20-1|few|.|TRBJ2-1
CSATQGVSYNEQFF
TGCAGTGCCACGCAGGGAGTAAGCTACAATGAGCAGTTCTTC
>TRBV6-2/TRBV6-3|many|TRBD1|TRBJ2-3
CASRSGTATMYTQYF
TGTGCCAGCAGGTCCGGGACAGCCACGATGTATACGCAGTATTTT
>TRBV27|many|.|TRBJ2-6
CASSLFGGANVLTF
TGTGCCAGCAGTTTATTCGGGGGGGCCAACGTCCTGACTTTC
>TRBV28|.|TRBD1|TRBJ1-3
CASSSSTGGSGNTIYF
TGTGCCAGCAGTTCCAGTACAGGGGGCTCTGGAAACACCATATATTTT
>TRBV19|many|TRBD1|TRBJ1-2
CASSVWTGGADGYTF
TGTGCCAGTAGTGTATGGACAGGGGGCGCGGATGGCTACACCTTC
>TRBV4-3|many|TRBD1|TRBJ2-7
CASSPLRDRGLEQYF
TGCGCCAGCAGCCCACTAAGGGACAGGGGGCTCGAGCAGTACTTC
>TRBV19|.|TRBD1|TRBJ1-6
CASKKDRLRNSPLHF
TGTGCCAGTAAAAAGGACAGGCTGCGGAATTCACCCCTCCACTTT
>TRBV5-5|many|TRBD2|TRBJ2-2
CASSYRLAGSNTGELFF
TGTGCCAGCAGCTACCGACTAGCGGGTTCGAACACCGGGGAGCTGTTTTTT
>TRBV6-2/TRBV6-3|few|TRBD1|TRBJ1-1
CASSYSFGQGDTEAFF
TGTGCCAGCAGTTACTCATTCGGGCAGGGGGACACTGAAGCTTTCTTT
>TRBV2|many|.|TRBJ2-4
CASSTGAKNIQYF
TGTGCCAGCAGCACAGGGGCCAAAAACATTCAGTACTTC
>TRBV6-5|few|TRBD2|TRBJ2-4
CASSYSPGTSGGRDIQYF
TGTGCCAGCAGTTACTCCCCCGGGACTAGCGGGGGCCGGGACATTCAGTACTTC
>TRBV4-1|many|.|TRBJ2-3
CASSNSHFTDTQYF
TGCGCCAGCAGCAACAGCCACTTCACAGATACGCAGTATTTT
>TRBV12-5|few|.|TRBJ2-7
CASGTAGVLYEQYF
TGTGCTAGTGGTACCGCCGGGGTACTCTACGAGCAGTACTTC
>TRBV5-1|.|.|TRBJ1-2
CASSPGTSSLYGYTF
TGCGCCAGCAGCCCTGGGACGTCTTCGTTATATGGCTACACCTTC
>TRBV28|.|.|TRBJ2-7
CASSVGDGASYEQYF
TGTGCCAGCAGCGTCGGGGACGGAGCCTCCTACGAGCAGTACTTC
>TRBV6-1|.|.|TRBJ1-6
CASSEVQGLNSPLHF
TGTGCCAGCAGTGAAGTGCAGGGTCTTAATTCACCCCTCCACTTT
>TRBV11-2|many|.|TRBJ1-2
CASSLVGHINYGYTF
TGTGCCAGCAGCTTAGTTGGACACATAAACTATGGCTACACCTTC